This T cell receptor (beta chain) was recorded in a study of Ad26.COV2.S vaccination and SARS-CoV-2 variants. Study context: Enrolled in COV1001, the donor was in the Ad26.COV2.S trial arm, which received the vaccine. Dosing was one shot or two shots 56 days apart.

Libraries were prepared by immunoSEQ multiplex PCR; TCRdb keeps only in-frame clonotypes and omits some of them. This table holds about 410,000 clones, approximately 89% found once. Remarks on this clone: Its antigen is not known.

General study results and limits: It was reported that spike-specific CD8+ and CD4+ T cell responses were substantially broad after vaccination.

Germline V gives CDR1 SGHVS, CDR2 FNYEAQ. The CDR3 runs to 14 residues. Trimming took off 1 base at V and 4 bases at J, with 10 bases between the two ends. Treatment here: some 19 received Ad26.COV2.S at low or high dose, single or two shots; 5 received placebo; per-sample allocation not given. Collection of the samples took place on day 63 after the first injection of vaccine or placebo. The TCR was taken from a person aged 18 to 65 who received the Ad26.COV2.S COVID-19 vaccine or a placebo. This sample comprised peripheral blood, obtained in a trial of Ad26.COV2.S vaccine versus placebo. This rearrangement joins TRBV7-6 to TRBJ1-2, with a possible D match to TRBD1 (5 bases). The CDR3 sequence: CASSLGQTGYGYTF. CDR3 nucleotides: TGTGCCAGCAGCTTAGGACAGACTGGCTATGGCTACACCTTC.